Detailed here is one T cell receptor beta chain. This sample stems from a study of blood T cell repertoires in COVID-19. Cohorts were assigned according to the clinical history that participants reported. Symptom resolution, clearance, or two negative PCRs marked the recovered donors of Cohort 3. Using immunoSEQ multiplex PCR, the repertoire was profiled, and TCRdb retains in-frame clones only, with some absent. The table has approximately 240,000 clones, around nine tenths seen once. Germline values: CDR1 KGHSH, CDR2 LQKENI. Trimming at V came to 0 bases and at J to 6 bases, leaving 7 bases not matched to a gene. This CDR3 contains 16 residues.

The sample consisted of PBMCs or T cells enriched from blood (not recorded which). The chain employs TRBV18 and TRBJ2-7; 11 nucleotides agree with TRBD2. The clonotype was recovered from a woman younger than 35 who had recovered from COVID-19. The CDR3 nucleotides read TGTGCCAGCTCACCACCAGTTAGCGGGGGGGCAGGCGAGCAGTACTTC. Translating it yields CASSPPVSGGAGEQYF. Based on the CDR3 plus reference TRBV18 and TRBJ2-7, the full variable domain is NAGVMQNPRHLVRRRGQEARLRCSPMKGHSHVYWYRQLPEEGLKFMVYLQKENIIDESGMPKERFSAEFPKEGPSILRIQQVVRGDSAAYFCASSPPVSGGAGEQYFGPGTRLTVT.